The T cell receptor (beta chain) under discussion was sequenced for a study of blood T cell repertoires in COVID-19. The CDR3 runs to 13 residues. Trimming removed 5 bases at V and 5 bases at J, with 10 bases between. CDR1 is LNHDA and CDR2 is SQIVND in the germline V gene (reference sequence). Sequencing used immunoSEQ multiplex PCR; TCRdb keeps in-frame clones, though not all of them. Of roughly 250,000 clones in the sample, 85% to 95% were seen once. What was sequenced was peripheral blood. The rearrangement links TRBV19 to TRBJ2-1; possible D gene TRBD2, 5 bases. The receptor's source is a man aged 30-40 years with COVID-19, enrolled during active disease. The CDR3 DNA reads TGTGCCAGTAGTCCCCTGGGAGACAATGAGCAGTTCTTC. As protein: CASSPLGDNEQFF.